Shown below are 14 T cell receptor beta chains from a single sample sequenced in a study of cytomegalovirus exposure and HLA in healthy donors. The PCR used 60 Vbeta and 13 Jbeta primers. The data were produced by immunoSEQ multiplex PCR, yet TCRdb's version contains in-frame clones alone and is incomplete. The data contain some 130,000 clones, roughly 78% of them seen just once; the ten biggest clones take up 6.5%. Source material: PBMCs. The origin of the receptors is a man in his forties or fifties in good health and CMV-seropositive.

This clone was observed a single time. V and J are TRBV4-2 and TRBJ2-3; 14 nucleotides agree with TRBD2. Germline assignment: CDR1 LGHNA and CDR2 YNFKEQ. CDR3 length equals 16 residues. V lost 0 bases to trimming and J lost 8 bases; unmatched junction nucleotides: 4. The DNA for the CDR3 is TGTGCCAGCAGCCAAGATCCCGGGACTAGCGGGAGTACGCAGTATTTT. Encoded protein: CASSQDPGTSGSTQYF.

A remark on this clone: It is likely a read error, because the conserved phenylalanine at the end of the CDR3 is missing. The chain couples TRBV19 to TRBJ1-2, with 7 bases fitting TRBD1. The CDR3 extends over 13 amino acids. The germline V gene encodes CDR1 LNHDA and CDR2 SQIVND (reference sequence). Trimming removed 6 bases from V and 6 bases from J; junction bases left unmatched: 7. The DNA for the CDR3 is TGTGCCAGTAGCCGACAGGGATGGGATGGCTACACCCTC. The encoded protein is CASSRQGWDGYTL.

The chain has TRBV6-5 and TRBJ1-2; D possibly corresponds to TRBD1 (6 bases). The CDR3 is made up of 13 amino acids. Trimming left V 4 bases short and J 4 bases short, with 10 bases between. The germline V gene has CDR1 MNHEY and CDR2 SVGAGI. The CDR3 protein is CASSFGQRYGYTF. CDR3 sequence (DNA): TGTGCCAGCAGTTTCGGACAGCGCTATGGCTACACCTTC.

The gene calls are TRBV15 and TRBJ2-5, with D possibly TRBD2 on 6 matching bases. The CDR3 spans 16 residues. CDR1 is LNHNV and CDR2 is YYDKDF in the germline V gene (reference sequence). V was cut by 0 bases and J by 1 base, with 12 bases left in between. DNA for the CDR3: TGTGCCACCAGCAGAGATCAGCGGACTACCCAAGAGACCCAGTACTTC. Translated, it gives CATSRDQRTTQETQYF.

The J gene is TRBJ1-1, the V gene TRBV4-1; the D gene is possibly TRBD1 (5 bases). Germline CDR1 is MGHRA and CDR2 is YSYEKL. This CDR3 comprises 15 residues. V was trimmed by 0 bases and J by 2 bases, leaving 10 bases between them. CDR3 sequence (DNA): TGCGCCAGCAGCCAAGATGGAGGGGTCAACACTGAAGCTTTCTTT. It specifies CASSQDGGVNTEAFF.

With regard to this clone: Other nucleotide sequences from this sample produce the same CDR3. This sequence joins TRBV6-5 and TRBJ2-7; tentative D call: TRBD2 (5 bases). With 2 bases removed from V and 1 base from J, the gap between germline ends came to 6 bases. CDR1 is MNHEY, CDR2 SVGAGI, per germline. The CDR3 has 13 residues. DNA of the CDR3: TGTGCCAGCAGTTACGAGGGATCCTACGAGCAGTACTTC. It encodes CASSYEGSYEQYF.

V and J are TRBV7-2 and TRBJ1-6; D unresolved. The germline CDR1 and CDR2 sequences are SGHTA and FQGNSA. This CDR3 is built from 12 residues. V shed 5 bases and J shed 6 bases, with 5 bases lying between them. The CDR3 nucleotides read TGTGCCAGCAGCCAGTCTAATTCACCCCTCCACTTT. As protein: CASSQSNSPLHF.

V is TRBV5-6 and J is TRBJ1-5; tentatively, D is TRBD1 (5 bases). Germline V gene data show CDR1 as SGHDT and CDR2 as YYEEEE. Between the trimmed V and J ends, which lost 4 bases and 1 base, there was a span of 18 bases. There are 17 residues in the CDR3. CDR3 sequence: CASSVGHIAQSNQPQHF. The CDR3 coding sequence is TGTGCCAGCAGCGTCGGACACATAGCCCAAAGCAATCAGCCCCAGCATTTT.

This clone was observed a single time. This CDR3 reads CASCSSGRTDTQYF. CDR3 DNA sequence: TGCGCCAGCTGTTCTAGCGGGAGAACAGATACGCAGTATTTT. The V gene is TRBV10-2, the J gene TRBJ2-3; the match to TRBD2 covers 10 bases. CDR1 is WSHSY and CDR2 is SAAADI in the germline V gene. The junction had 5 bases not matched to a gene; V was cut back by 8 bases and J by 3 bases. The CDR3 is 14 amino acids.

Only a few counts were recorded for this clone. The V gene is TRBV2, the J gene TRBJ2-5; 12 positions agree with TRBD2. CDR1 is SNHLY and CDR2 is FYNNEI in the germline V gene. V shed 6 bases, J shed 4 bases, and the junction held 9 bases outside the gene matches. This CDR3 has 16 residues. The CDR3 DNA is TGTGCCAGCAGCGGACTAGCGGGAACTGGTGGAGAGACCCAGTACTTC. It codes for CASSGLAGTGGETQYF.

This chain connects TRBV9 to TRBJ1-3, with a possible D match to TRBD1 (6 bases). From germline, CDR1 is SGDLS and CDR2 YYNGEE. The germline V and J ends were trimmed by 4 bases and 5 bases, with 16 bases remaining between them. CDR3 length equals 15 residues. The CDR3 region is CASSPRDMERNTIYF. Here the CDR3 DNA reads TGTGCCAGCAGCCCGAGGGACATGGAAAGAAACACCATATATTTT.

The chain is built from TRBV12-5 and TRBJ1-1, with a tentative D call TRBD1 (5 bases). V gave up 6 bases and J gave up 4 bases, with 15 bases separating them. Looked up from germline, CDR1 is LGHNT and CDR2 is FRNRAP. The CDR3 totals 14 residues. Here the CDR3 reads CASGDTTGGTEAFF. CDR3 DNA: TGTGCTAGTGGGGACACAACTGGTGGCACTGAAGCTTTCTTT.

The gene calls are TRBV6-1 and TRBJ1-2; the match to TRBD1 covers 7 bases. There are 15 residues in the CDR3. Trimming cost V 6 bases and J 4 bases; bases outside gene matches: 11. Germline V gene data show CDR1 as MNHNS and CDR2 as SASEGT. CDR3 sequence (DNA): TGTGCCAGCAGCACAACTTGGGGACAGATCTATGGCTACACCTTC. It specifies CASSTTWGQIYGYTF.

The chain has TRBV5-1 and TRBJ2-1, with 12 positions matching TRBD2. Unmatched junction bases numbered 5, after V lost 0 bases and J lost 7 bases. Germline CDR1 SGHRS, CDR2 YFSETQ. This CDR3 spans 16 amino acids. For the CDR3, the DNA is TGCGCCAGCAGCTTGGCCGGGACTAGCGGGTTGAATGAGCAGTTCTTC. Protein: CASSLAGTSGLNEQFF.